The source of this TCR beta chain is a study of blood T cells in healthy people across ages. A second PCR of roughly 7 to 11 cycles used a sample-barcoded 5' primer and a J-beta primer mix. TCRdb reanalysed the 5' RACE reads using MiXCR and keeps one entry per CDR3 protein. The data show hundreds of thousands of distinct CDR3 sequences, with roughly 44% seen just once and roughly 20% held by the top ten. The length of the CDR3 is 15 residues. Germline values: CDR1 MNHNY, CDR2 SVGAGI (reference sequence). V was cut by 5 bases and J by 3 bases, with 13 bases left in between. The specimen was blood. This receptor was obtained from a woman between 55 and 75 years old in good health. The chain is built from TRBV6-6 and TRBJ1-4, with TRBD1 as a possible D gene (5 bases). Written as DNA, the CDR3 is TGTGCCAGCAGTCTTACAGGAGCCCCTAATGAAAAACTGTTTTTT. Its translation: CASSLTGAPNEKLFF.